The 10 T cell receptor beta chains presented below share a single source sample, sequenced in a study of blood T cell repertoires in COVID-19. Assay: immunoSEQ multiplex PCR; the TCRdb copy retains only in-frame clones and omits some. Of about 200,000 clones listed, roughly 85% are singletons. Sequencing input: peripheral blood. The source of these receptors is a man aged 60-69 years with active or convalescent COVID-19.

The CDR3 loop is CASSPRDIYGYTF. CDR3 bases: TGTGCCAGCAGCCCCCGGGACATCTATGGCTACACCTTC. The rearrangement joins TRBV5-4 to TRBJ1-2, with D possibly being TRBD1 (6 bases). This CDR3 is 13 amino acids long. The germline CDR1 and CDR2 sequences are SGHNT and YYREEE (reference sequence). V was trimmed by 4 bases and J by 4 bases, leaving 11 bases between them.

The chain recombines TRBV5-5 with TRBJ2-1; 16 nucleotides align to TRBD2. With 0 bases clipped from V and 6 bases from J, the junction kept 3 bases outside the gene matches. This CDR3 spans 17 amino acids. CDR1 is SGHKS, CDR2 YYEKEE, per germline (reference sequence). The CDR3 sequence is CASSLAGTSGGANEQFF. CDR3 DNA: TGTGCCAGCAGCTTGGCCGGGACTAGCGGGGGGGCCAATGAGCAGTTCTTC. Supplemented by reference TRBV5-5 and TRBJ2-1, the full variable domain reads DAGVTQSPTHLIKTRGQQVTLRCSPISGHKSVSWYQQVLGQGPQFIFQYYEKEERGRGNFPDRFSARQFPNYSSELNVNALLLGDSALYLCASSLAGTSGGANEQFFGPGTRLTVL.

Regarding this clone: A much larger clone differs from this one at a single base, so this may be a read error. The chain is built from TRBV5-5 and TRBJ1-1, with 7 bases that match TRBD1. CDR3 size: 13 residues. Germline CDR1 reads SGHKS; CDR2 reads YYEKEE (reference sequence). V gave up 2 bases and J gave up 3 bases; unmatched junction bases: 1. The CDR3: CASSFQGDTEAFF. The CDR3 DNA follows: TGTGCCAGCAGCTTTCAGGGGGACACTGAAGCTTTCTTT.

The V and J genes are TRBV2 and TRBJ1-1; possibly TRBD1 for D (6 bases). This CDR3 is 14 amino acids long. Trimming shortened V by 5 bases and J by 5 bases, and 15 bases separated the two germline ends. Germline V gene lookup returns CDR1 SNHLY and CDR2 FYNNEI. The CDR3 region has the DNA TGTGCCAGCAGTCTCTCCAGGGGTGGGACTGAAGCTTTCTTT. This translates into CASSLSRGGTEAFF.

The chain carries TRBV6-5 and TRBJ2-2, with a tentative D call TRBD2 (6 bases). The germline CDR1 and CDR2 sequences are MNHEY and SVGAGI. The CDR3 contains 15 residues. V lost 6 bases and J 1 base, leaving 12 bases between the germline ends. The chain's CDR3 is CASSSGLLNTGELFF. The CDR3 coding sequence is TGTGCCAGCAGCTCGGGACTGCTGAACACCGGGGAGCTGTTTTTT.

The chain recombines TRBV5-5 with TRBJ1-5; no clear D. This CDR3 has 15 amino acids. Germline CDR1 SGHKS, CDR2 YYEKEE (reference sequence). Trimming left V 0 bases short and J 6 bases short, with 13 bases between. The CDR3 spells CASSLAWPGGQPQHF. The CDR3 DNA follows: TGTGCCAGCAGCTTGGCCTGGCCAGGAGGTCAGCCCCAGCATTTT.

The chain joins TRBV19 to TRBJ1-5, with 8 bases identical to TRBD1. The junction had 8 bases not matched to a gene; V was cut back by 4 bases and J by 3 bases. Germline loops: CDR1 LNHDA, CDR2 SQIVND (reference sequence). CDR3 length: 16 amino acids. The CDR3 is CASSKNPDRDNQPQHF. CDR3 nucleotides: TGTGCCAGTAGTAAAAATCCGGACAGGGACAATCAGCCCCAGCATTTT.

In this sample, this clone turned up a few times. V and J are TRBV7-9 and TRBJ2-7; D not resolved. The germline V gene has CDR1 SEHNR and CDR2 FQNEAQ (reference sequence). The CDR3 is 12 amino acids. V was cut by 2 bases and J by 4 bases, with 6 bases left in between. In DNA form, the CDR3 reads TGTGCCAGCAGCTTAACTTTTTACGAGCAGTACTTC. This sequence encodes CASSLTFYEQYF.

The CDR3 loop reads CASSLTGTGKEQYF. In DNA form, the CDR3 reads TGTGCCAGCAGCCTAACCGGGACAGGGAAAGAGCAGTACTTC. The chain uses TRBV6-2 or TRBV6-3 and TRBJ2-7, with 9 positions matching TRBD1. CDR1 is MNHEY and CDR2 is SVGEGT in the germline V gene. V trimming: 6 bases; J trimming: 7 bases; junction bases outside the gene matches: 10. The CDR3 spans 14 residues.

In its sample, this clone was seen once. The rearrangement joins TRBV29-1 to TRBJ1-2; D possibly corresponds to TRBD1 (5 bases). There are 15 residues in the CDR3. V lost 4 bases, J lost 2 bases, and 17 bases lay in between. Germline values: CDR1 SQVTM, CDR2 ANQGSEA. The CDR3 nucleotides read TGCAGCGTTGCATCGGGACTGATGATAAACTATGGCTACACCTTC. Translation: CSVASGLMINYGYTF.